This T cell receptor (beta chain) is drawn from a study of T cell responses to AZD1222 COVID-19 vaccine. General study results and limits: Just six AZD1222 recipients tested seropositive at baseline. Breadth and depth of Spike-specific TCRs rose after two AZD1222 doses. Donors were chiefly white British, with a greater number of females, and clonal diversity was perhaps underestimated.

The repertoire was sequenced with immunoSEQ multiplex PCR; TCRdb's copy has only in-frame clones and lacks some. This sample yields about 150,000 clones, of which around 85% are seen a single time; 6.9% belongs to the top ten. To note about this clone: Its antigen is not identified.

The CDR3 consists of 16 residues. Trimming removed 9 bases from V and 0 bases from J, with 14 bases in between. Germline values: CDR1 KGHDR, CDR2 SFDVKD. J is TRBJ2-6 and V is TRBV24-1; perhaps TRBD1 as D (6 bases). The sequence was obtained from an adult who had recovered from COVID-19. Sample: peripheral blood, taken after recovery from COVID-19. The CDR3 protein is CATSGQQSSGANVLTF. The CDR3 bases are TGTGCCACCTCCGGACAGCAATCCTCTGGGGCCAACGTCCTGACTTTC.